Below are 17 T cell receptor beta chains sequenced from a single sample in a study of CD8+CD57+ T cells in acquired aplastic anemia. The authors sequenced patients whose flow cytometry had shown CD8+CD57+ cell expansion. Researchers used genomic DNA as the template to profile TCR beta VDJ and CDR3. TCRdb reprocessed the reads with MiXCR, giving one entry per CDR3 protein. The profile shows approximately 220,000 distinct CDR3 sequences, around 45% of them singletons. Sequencing was carried out using sorted CD4+, CD8+, or CD8+CD57+ T cells (not recorded which) from PBMCs. The receptors shown here come from a human donor with aplastic anemia.

This clonotype came up many times. The J gene is TRBJ2-7, the V gene TRBV4-1; 8 bases are shared with TRBD1. The CDR3 length is 14 residues. The germline V gene encodes CDR1 MGHRA and CDR2 YSYEKL. V gave up 1 base and J gave up 4 bases; unmatched junction bases: 3. The CDR3 protein is CASSQGTGLYEQYF. The DNA for the CDR3 is TGCGCCAGCAGCCAAGGGACAGGGCTATACGAGCAGTACTTC.

This clonotype was detected ten times or more. V gene TRBV7-8 combines with J gene TRBJ1-1, with D possibly matching TRBD1 (6 bases). With 5 bases removed from V and 6 bases from J, the gap between germline ends came to 16 bases. The germline CDR1 and CDR2 sequences are SGHVS and FQNEAQ. The CDR3 runs to 14 residues. The CDR3 region is CASSLKYRAAEAFF. The CDR3 region has the DNA TGTGCCAGCAGCCTGAAATACAGGGCCGCTGAAGCTTTCTTT.

There are many counts of this clonotype. The chain carries TRBV25-1 and TRBJ2-1; D is possibly TRBD2 (6 bases). V was trimmed by 8 bases and J by 0 bases, leaving 11 bases between them. The germline CDR1 and CDR2 sequences are MGHDK and SYGVNS. The CDR3 loop spans 14 amino acids. The CDR3 coding sequence is TGTGCCAGCGGAGGGGTGAGCTCCTACAATGAGCAGTTCTTC. Its protein product is CASGGVSSYNEQFF.

The J gene is TRBJ1-6, the V gene TRBV7-9; TRBD1 matches 10 bases. Trimming at V came to 3 bases and at J to 8 bases, leaving 7 bases not matched to a gene. The CDR3 sequence is 16 residues long. CDR1 and CDR2 from the germline V gene are SEHNR and FQNEAQ (reference sequence). CDR3 amino acids: CASSFRAGTGDSPLHF. Here the CDR3 DNA reads TGTGCCAGCAGCTTTAGGGCCGGGACAGGGGATTCACCCCTCCACTTT. Full variable domain (remainder filled in from reference TRBV7-9 and TRBJ1-6): DTGVSQNPRHKITKRGQNVTFRCDPISEHNRLYWYRQTLGQGPEFLTYFQNEAQLEKSRLLSDRFSAERPKGSFSTLEIQRTEQGDSAMYLCASSFRAGTGDSPLHFGNGTRLTVT.

The gene calls are TRBV5-1 and TRBJ2-5; D gene unclear. The CDR3 has 14 amino acids. The V end was cut by 0 bases, the J end by 5 bases, with 11 bases between. Germline loops: CDR1 SGHRS, CDR2 YFSETQ. In nucleotides, the CDR3 is TGCGCCAGCAGCTTGGCGGGTAGGCAGGAGACCCAGTACTTC. The encoded protein is CASSLAGRQETQYF.

This clonotype was observed a handful of times. The chain is built from TRBV7-9 and TRBJ2-3, with TRBD2 matching over 11 bases. The J segment lost 3 bases and the V segment lost 4 bases, leaving 6 bases of the junction unmatched. In germline, CDR1 is SEHNR, CDR2 FQNEAQ (reference sequence). The CDR3 totals 16 residues. DNA for the CDR3: TGTGCCAGCAGCTACCTGACTAGCGGGGATACAGATACGCAGTATTTT. It yields the protein CASSYLTSGDTDTQYF.

The chain links TRBV19 to TRBJ1-6; TRBD1 might be the D (6 bases). Trimming left V 0 bases short and J 9 bases short, with 12 bases between. This CDR3 is 15 amino acids long. Germline CDR1 LNHDA, CDR2 SQIVND (reference sequence). DNA for the CDR3: TGTGCCAGTAGTATAGACTCAGGGGAATCTTCACCCCTCCACTTT. It specifies CASSIDSGESSPLHF.

The table lists this clonotype with many counts. The rearrangement uses TRBV12-3 or TRBV12-4 and TRBJ1-1; the D is unclear. CDR3 length: 14 amino acids. V gave up 1 base and J gave up 0 bases, with 6 bases separating them. In DNA, the CDR3 is TGTGCCAGCAGTTTAGGGAACTTGAACACTGAAGCTTTCTTT. The encoded protein is CASSLGNLNTEAFF.

J is TRBJ1-5 and V is TRBV7-9, with TRBD1 matching 7 bases. J was trimmed by 6 bases and V by 1 base; bases with no gene match: 18. CDR3 size: 19 residues. Germline V lookup: CDR1 SEHNR, CDR2 FQNEAQ (reference sequence). CDR3: CASSLDPAQGVWEGQPQHF. The CDR3, as DNA: TGTGCCAGCAGCTTAGACCCCGCGCAGGGGGTATGGGAAGGTCAGCCCCAGCATTTT.

The chain has TRBV7-7 and TRBJ2-5; D is unresolved. V was clipped by 2 bases and J by 5 bases, with 15 bases between them. Germline CDR1 reads SSHAT; CDR2 reads FNYEAQ (reference sequence). The CDR3 length is 15 residues. The CDR3 region is CASSLSAKAMETQYF. The CDR3 DNA reads TGTGCCAGCAGCTTATCGGCAAAAGCGATGGAGACCCAGTACTTC.

The V gene is TRBV7-3, the J gene TRBJ1-6; 9 bases are a match to TRBD1. The germline CDR1 and CDR2 sequences are SGHTA and FQGTGA. V shed 2 bases, J shed 9 bases, and the junction held 5 bases outside the gene matches. The CDR3 contains 15 residues. The CDR3 reads CASSLWGQGVSPLHF. CDR3 DNA sequence: TGTGCCAGCAGCTTATGGGGACAGGGTGTTTCACCCCTCCACTTT.

The CDR3 loop is CATSRTGGGYGYTF. The CDR3 coding sequence is TGTGCCACCAGCAGAACAGGGGGAGGCTATGGCTACACCTTC. The rearrangement uses TRBV15 and TRBJ1-2, with 8 bases aligning to TRBD1. In germline, CDR1 is LNHNV, CDR2 YYDKDF (reference sequence). V trimming: 2 bases; J trimming: 4 bases; junction bases outside the gene matches: 3. The CDR3 spans 14 residues.

This clonotype was counted many times. The rearrangement joins TRBV7-9 to TRBJ1-1; no definite D call. Trimming left V 1 base short and J 5 bases short, with 20 bases between. The germline CDR1 and CDR2 sequences are SEHNR and FQNEAQ (reference sequence). This CDR3 contains 17 residues. The CDR3 nucleotides are TGTGCCAGCAGCTTAGGATCGGGCAACCGGCGTGGAACTGAAGCTTTCTTT. Translated: CASSLGSGNRRGTEAFF.

Note on this clonotype: A much larger clone differs by one base, so this may be a read error. The chain combines TRBV7-3 with TRBJ1-4; D perhaps matches TRBD1 (6 bases). Germline CDR1 SGHTA, CDR2 FQGTGA. CDR3 length: 15 amino acids. CDR3 loop: CASSGYRVPNEKLLF. CDR3 coding DNA: TGTGCCAGCAGCGGCTACAGGGTCCCTAATGAAAAACTGCTTTTT.

This clonotype was picked up a small number of times. The chain has TRBV5-4 and TRBJ1-2; 7 nucleotides align to TRBD1. Germline V gives CDR1 SGHNT, CDR2 YYREEE (reference sequence). CDR3 length equals 16 residues. Unmatched junction bases numbered 6, after V lost 0 bases and J lost 1 base. The CDR3 nucleotides read TGTGCCAGCAGCTTGGACAGGGGAATCTATAACTATGGCTACACCTTC. Its protein product is CASSLDRGIYNYGYTF.

This clonotype was counted many times. The rearrangement links TRBV20-1 to TRBJ2-7, with D tentatively TRBD1 (5 bases). The germline CDR1 and CDR2 sequences are DFQATT and SNEGSKA (reference sequence). This CDR3 spans 16 amino acids. Trimming stripped 3 bases from V and 2 bases from J, with 20 bases between. In DNA form, the CDR3 reads TGCAGTGCTAGTTCTCCAGAGGACACAGACGCCTACGAGCAGTACTTC. This encodes CSASSPEDTDAYEQYF.

This clonotype has a handful of counts. The V gene is TRBV6-1, the J gene TRBJ2-1; the match to TRBD2 covers 9 bases. The V gene end was trimmed by 5 bases and the J gene end by 0 bases; junction bases not matched to a gene: 8. The CDR3 loop spans 17 amino acids. Germline lookup yields CDR1 MNHNS and CDR2 SASEGT. CDR3 DNA sequence: TGTGCCAGCAGTTTCTCTAGGACTAGCGTCTCCTACAATGAGCAGTTCTTC. It yields the protein CASSFSRTSVSYNEQFF.